Presented here are 2 T cell receptor beta chains from one specimen sequenced in a study of control samples from healthy donors and cancer patients. TCRdb's copy holds only in-frame clones and misses some; the assay was immunoSEQ multiplex PCR. The table includes around 120,000 clones, over 75% detected once. Sequencing was carried out using blood. The receptors were gathered from a man between 60 and 75 years old in good health.

The chain is built from TRBV7-2 and TRBJ2-2; a possible D gene is TRBD2 (5 bases). This CDR3 has 13 amino acids. V was clipped by 3 bases and J by 6 bases, with 8 bases between them. The germline V gene has CDR1 SGHTA and CDR2 FQGNSA. The CDR3 DNA reads TGTGCCAGCAGCTTCTTCGGGGCCGGGGAGCTGTTTTTT. Encoded protein: CASSFFGAGELFF. Full variable domain (outside the CDR3, taken from reference TRBV7-2 and TRBJ2-2): GAGVSQSPSNKVTEKGKDVELRCDPISGHTALYWYRQSLGQGLEFLIYFQGNSAPDKSGLPSDRFSAERTGGSVSTLTIQRTQQEDSAVYLCASSFFGAGELFFGEGSRLTVL.

CDR3 nucleotides: TGTGCCAGCAGTTTTTATGATTACGGCTACACCTTC. It encodes CASSFYDYGYTF. The chain recombines TRBV28 with TRBJ1-2; no reliable D call. The CDR3 is 12 amino acids. V was pared by 3 bases and J by 8 bases, with 10 bases between. The V gene's germline CDR1 is MDHEN and CDR2 SYDVKM.